The 22 T cell receptor beta chains given below trace back to one sample, sequenced in a study of post-analysis software for immune sequencing data. Notes on the study in general: TRBV segments more frequent in patients than in controls numbered several and included TRBV5-6, TRBV5-1 and TRBV20-1.

The TCR beta cDNA libraries carried unique molecular identifiers. MiXCR, run by TCRdb on the PCR reads, gives a single entry per CDR3 protein. The sample contains 350,000 to 450,000 distinct CDR3 sequences, approximately 38% of which appear only once. These receptors have no identified antigens. Sequencing was carried out using blood. The receptor set was obtained from a girl between 2 and 10 years old with multiple sclerosis.

At least ten counts were recorded for this clonotype. This rearrangement joins TRBV6-6 to TRBJ2-5; TRBD2 matches at 9 bases. Germline V gene lookup returns CDR1 MNHNY and CDR2 SVGAGI (reference sequence). This CDR3 spans 14 amino acids. J gave up 1 base and V 5 bases, and 2 bases lay outside the gene matches. The CDR3 DNA reads as TGTGCCAGCAGTAGCGGGGGGATCCAAGAGACCCAGTACTTC. This translates into CASSSGGIQETQYF.

V usage is TRBV6-5 and J usage is TRBJ2-7; the D is unclear. The CDR3 spans 14 residues. The V and J ends lost 6 bases and 2 bases respectively, with 14 bases between them. Germline CDR1 and CDR2: MNHEY and SVGAGI. The CDR3 protein is CASRTDNAPYEQYF. In nucleotides, the CDR3 is TGTGCCAGCAGAACCGACAATGCCCCCTACGAGCAGTACTTC.

On this clonotype: At one end the junction does not follow the germline gene, possibly because of a read error. The chain uses TRBV6-5 and TRBJ1-1, with a weak D call TRBD1 (6 bases). This CDR3 is built from 15 residues. Germline V CDR1 and CDR2: MNHEY, SVGAGI. The DNA for the CDR3 is TGTGCCAGCACCCGGGACACAGCAAGGAACACTGGAGCTTTCTTT. This codes for CASTRDTARNTGAFF.

The chain carries TRBV28 and TRBJ2-7, with TRBD1 matching over 10 bases. V trimming: 7 bases; J trimming: 5 bases; junction bases outside the gene matches: 8. Germline V gives CDR1 MDHEN, CDR2 SYDVKM. The CDR3 consists of 14 residues. CDR3 region: CASMPGQGKNEQYF. The CDR3 nucleotides are TGTGCCAGCATGCCGGGACAGGGGAAGAACGAGCAGTACTTC.

This clonotype has a handful of counts. This chain joins TRBV6-1 and TRBJ2-1; 8 nucleotides agree with TRBD2. CDR3 length equals 16 residues. The germline V gene has CDR1 MNHNS and CDR2 SASEGT. Losses at the gene ends were 6 bases for V and 4 bases for J; bases not matched to a gene: 11. CDR3: CASRRVGLAGYNEQFF. The CDR3 bases are TGTGCCAGCAGAAGGGTTGGACTAGCCGGATACAATGAGCAGTTCTTC.

The rearrangement uses TRBV12-3 or TRBV12-4 and TRBJ2-5; 7 bases align to TRBD1. This CDR3 has 14 residues. J gave up 5 bases and V 6 bases, and 9 bases lay outside the gene matches. The CDR3 loop reads CASSLRQGEETQYF. CDR3 bases: TGTGCCAGCAGCCTAAGGCAGGGGGAGGAGACCCAGTACTTC.

This clonotype was observed a handful of times. The chain recombines TRBV20-1 with TRBJ1-4, with D unresolved. In germline, CDR1 is DFQATT, CDR2 SNEGSKA (reference sequence). V shed 4 bases and J shed 8 bases, with 20 bases lying between them. There are 15 residues in the CDR3. The CDR3 loop is CSAIDSNRGKEKLFF. The CDR3, as DNA: TGCAGTGCTATTGACTCGAACCGAGGGAAGGAAAAACTGTTTTTT.

The chain carries TRBV12-3 or TRBV12-4 and TRBJ2-7; the match to TRBD1 covers 7 bases. The ends lost 3 bases at V and 3 bases at J; junction bases unmatched: 8. The CDR3 spans 15 residues. In nucleotides, the CDR3 is TGTGCCAGCAGTTTTTGGCGGCAGGGGGACTACGAGCAGTACTTC. Its protein is CASSFWRQGDYEQYF.

This clonotype has just a few counts. This sequence joins TRBV24-1 and TRBJ2-3; D might be TRBD2 (6 bases). This CDR3 has 15 amino acids. V was trimmed by 2 bases and J by 3 bases, leaving 11 bases between them. Per germline, CDR1 KGHDR and CDR2 SFDVKD. The CDR3 bases are TGTGCCACCAGTGATTCCACCGGGGGAACAGATACGCAGTATTTT. Protein sequence: CATSDSTGGTDTQYF.

V gene TRBV5-1 combines with J gene TRBJ2-7; tentative D call: TRBD1 (6 bases). CDR3 length: 17 amino acids. Trimming cost V 4 bases and J 1 base, with 21 bases left between them. CDR1 and CDR2 (germline): SGHRS, YFSETQ. The CDR3 reads CASSGSLGRGTSYEQYF. CDR3 nucleotides: TGCGCCAGCAGCGGGTCGTTGGGCAGGGGAACTTCCTACGAGCAGTACTTC. The whole variable domain, remainder taken from reference TRBV5-1 and TRBJ2-7, is KAGVTQTPRYLIKTRGQQVTLSCSPISGHRSVSWYQQTPGQGLQFLFEYFSETQRNKGNFPGRFSGRQFSNSRSEMNVSTLELGDSALYLCASSGSLGRGTSYEQYFGPGTRLTVT.

The rearrangement links TRBV20-1 to TRBJ1-2; no definite D call. From germline, CDR1 is DFQATT and CDR2 SNEGSKA (reference sequence). The CDR3 is 13 residues long. Between the trimmed V and J ends, which lost 3 bases and 2 bases, there was a span of 10 bases. CDR3 nucleotides: TGCAGTGCTAGTACCCCGGAGAACTATGGCTACACCTTC. It codes for CSASTPENYGYTF.

This clonotype was picked up a small number of times. A much larger clone lies one base from this, so it may be a read error. This rearrangement joins TRBV5-1 to TRBJ2-3; weak D call: TRBD1 (6 bases). The V end lost 0 bases, the J end lost 3 bases, and 8 bases lay between the germline ends. Germline values: CDR1 SGHRS, CDR2 YFSETQ. The CDR3 spans 14 residues. CDR3 residues: CASSLGQVTDTQYF. The CDR3 region has the DNA TGCGCCAGCAGCTTGGGACAGGTGACAGATACGCAGTATTTT.

This clonotype was detected only a few times. The chain joins TRBV5-1 to TRBJ1-2; D gene ambiguous. Germline CDR1 SGHRS, CDR2 YFSETQ. The CDR3 covers 14 residues. Trimming stripped 4 bases from V and 3 bases from J, with 13 bases between. The CDR3 sequence: CASSAYEGYYGYTF. CDR3 DNA: TGCGCCAGCAGCGCCTATGAGGGATACTATGGCTACACCTTC.

Comment on this clonotype: One end of the junction does not line up with germline, which may come from a read error. This sequence joins TRBV12-3 or TRBV12-4 and TRBJ2-3, with D tentatively TRBD2 (7 bases). The CDR3 length is 15 residues. In DNA form, the CDR3 reads TGTGCCAGCAGTCCCGCGGGGGCGAGCACAGATACGGAGTATTTT. It codes for CASSPAGASTDTEYF.

On this clonotype itself: Compared with germline, one end of the junction differs, possibly owing to a read error. The V call is TRBV7-9, the J call TRBJ2-1; D may be TRBD2 (6 bases). CDR1 is SEHNR, CDR2 FQNEAQ, per germline (reference sequence). The CDR3 sequence is 16 residues long. CDR3 coding DNA: TGTGCCAACAGCTTAACACGGGACTCCTTATACAATGAGCAGTTCTTC. Protein product: CANSLTRDSLYNEQFF.

The chain uses TRBV28 and TRBJ2-1; weak D call: TRBD2 (5 bases). The CDR3 spans 15 residues. V was clipped by 7 bases and J by 6 bases, with 19 bases between them. The germline CDR1 and CDR2 sequences are MDHEN and SYDVKM. CDR3 DNA: TGTGCCAGCACTCTGGGCGGGTCATCTCTCAATGAGCAGTTCTTC. This translates into CASTLGGSSLNEQFF.

The chain uses TRBV5-4 and TRBJ2-1, with D unclear. Trimming took 1 base from V and 12 from J, leaving 23 bases between them. This CDR3 region has 16 residues. Germline V gives CDR1 SGHNT, CDR2 YYREEE (reference sequence). Written as DNA, the CDR3 is TGTGCCAGCAGCTTGCGTCTACAAGGAACTGGCGATAGGCAGTTCTTC. The encoded protein is CASSLRLQGTGDRQFF. Full variable domain (rest looked up from reference TRBV5-4 and TRBJ2-1): ETGVTQSPTHLIKTRGQQVTLRCSSQSGHNTVSWYQQALGQGPQFIFQYYREEENGRGNFPPRFSGLQFPNYSSELNVNALELDDSALYLCASSLRLQGTGDRQFFGPGTRLTVL.

This clonotype was counted only a few times. The CDR3 coding sequence is TGTGCCAGCAGCTTAGTGCGGGTGATGCCACTAGCGGGAGGGCTCGAGCAGTACTTC. It yields the protein CASSLVRVMPLAGGLEQYF. The genes are TRBV7-2 and TRBJ2-7; TRBD2 aligns across 13 bases. The ends lost 1 base at V and 6 bases at J; junction bases unmatched: 15. The CDR3 covers 19 residues. Per germline, CDR1 SGHTA and CDR2 FQGNSA.

This chain connects TRBV12-3 or TRBV12-4 to TRBJ1-2, with 7 bases lining up with TRBD1. CDR3 length: 15 residues. The V and J ends lost 3 bases and 8 bases, in that order; junction bases with no gene match: 12. In nucleotides, the CDR3 is TGTGCCAGCAGTTTCTCGAGGGGGCAGGTAAAGGGCTACACCTTC. This codes for CASSFSRGQVKGYTF.

V gene TRBV7-2 combines with J gene TRBJ2-1; 7 bases line up with TRBD1. CDR3 length: 17 amino acids. Trimming took 5 bases from V and 1 from J; bases not matched to a gene: 11. Germline assignment: CDR1 SGHTA and CDR2 FQGNSA. CDR3 nucleotide sequence: TGTGCCAGCAGCCCGAAGCTCGACAGGGTTTCCTACAATGAGCAGTTCTTC. Protein: CASSPKLDRVSYNEQFF.

The gene calls are TRBV18 and TRBJ2-4; D is possibly TRBD2 (5 bases). The DNA end favors TRBJ2-7, so the J call may be wrong. The CDR3 is made up of 13 amino acids. CDR1 and CDR2 (germline): KGHSH, LQKENI. The CDR3 region has the DNA TGTGCCAGCTCAGCGGGCCGCGCGTACGAGCAGTACTTC. Translating it yields CASSAGRAYEQYF.

The chain is built from TRBV5-1 and TRBJ2-1; a possible D gene is TRBD1 (5 bases). The better agreement between TRBJ2-7 and the DNA end casts doubt on the J call. Per the germline V gene, CDR1 is SGHRS and CDR2 is YFSETQ. The CDR3 sequence is 16 residues long. Here the CDR3 DNA reads TGCGCCAGCAGCTTGGAGGGGCCAGGCTCCTACAATGAGCAGTACTTC. It translates to CASSLEGPGSYNEQYF.